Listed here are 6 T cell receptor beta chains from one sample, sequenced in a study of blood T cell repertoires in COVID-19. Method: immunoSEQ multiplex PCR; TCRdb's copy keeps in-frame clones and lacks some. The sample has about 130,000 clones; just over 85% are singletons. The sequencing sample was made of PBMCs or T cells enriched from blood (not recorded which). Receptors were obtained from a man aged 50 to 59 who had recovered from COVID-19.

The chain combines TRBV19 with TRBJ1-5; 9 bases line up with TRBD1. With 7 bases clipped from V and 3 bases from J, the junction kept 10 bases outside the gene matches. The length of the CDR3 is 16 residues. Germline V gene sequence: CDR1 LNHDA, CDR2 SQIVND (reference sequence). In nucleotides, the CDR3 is TGTGCCAGTAATACCGGACAGGGGAGGTACAATCAGCCCCAGCATTTT. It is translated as CASNTGQGRYNQPQHF.

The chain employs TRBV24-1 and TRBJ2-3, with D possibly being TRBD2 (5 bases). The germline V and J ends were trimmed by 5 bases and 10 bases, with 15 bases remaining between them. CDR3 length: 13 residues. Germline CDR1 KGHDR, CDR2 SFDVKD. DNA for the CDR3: TGTGCCACCAGTGCCATGGACTTATCAGCGCAGTATTTT. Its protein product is CATSAMDLSAQYF.

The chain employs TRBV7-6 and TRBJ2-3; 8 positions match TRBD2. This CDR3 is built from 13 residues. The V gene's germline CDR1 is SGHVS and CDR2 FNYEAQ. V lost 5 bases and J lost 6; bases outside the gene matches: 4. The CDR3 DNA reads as TGTGCCAGCAGCCTGGGACTAGACGATACGCAGTATTTT. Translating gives CASSLGLDDTQYF.

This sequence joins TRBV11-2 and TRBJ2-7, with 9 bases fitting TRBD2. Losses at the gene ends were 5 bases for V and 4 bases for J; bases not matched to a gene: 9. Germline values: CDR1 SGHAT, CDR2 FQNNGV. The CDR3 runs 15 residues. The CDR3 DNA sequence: TGTGCCAGCAGCGCTTCTAGCGGGGCGAGATACGAGCAGTACTTC. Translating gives CASSASSGARYEQYF.

The chain's CDR3 is CASSHRLFSGSGTSTDTQYF. The CDR3, as DNA: TGCGCCAGCAGCCACCGCCTTTTTAGCGGGAGTGGGACTAGCACAGATACGCAGTATTTT. V gene TRBV4-3 combines with J gene TRBJ2-3; TRBD2 matches 9 bases. Germline trimming cut 3 bases from V and 0 bases from J; bases unmatched to any gene: 16. The germline V gene has CDR1 LGHNA and CDR2 YSLEER. The CDR3 has 20 residues.

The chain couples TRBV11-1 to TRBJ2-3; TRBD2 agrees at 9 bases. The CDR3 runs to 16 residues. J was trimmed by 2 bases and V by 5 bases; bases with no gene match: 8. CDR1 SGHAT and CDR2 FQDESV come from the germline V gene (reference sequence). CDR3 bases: TGTGCCAGCAGCCGCATAGCGGGGGCCCTCACAGATACGCAGTATTTT. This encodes CASSRIAGALTDTQYF.